The clone carrying this TCR beta chain appeared a few times. Its antigen is unidentified. These data belong to a study of OX40 agonist ivuxolimab in advanced cancers. Study at large: Past anti-PD-1, anti-PD-L1 or anti-CTLA-4 therapy was accepted, and roughly 42% had received some. Overall study results and limits: The work left the antigen specificity of expanded peripheral T cells undetermined. Within 6 weeks, CD4+ and CD8+ blood T cells expanded clonally at 0.1 to 3.0 mg/kg.

Patients had blood sampled at baseline and again on cycle 4 day 1 and cycle 7 day 1. Trimming left V 0 bases short and J 5 bases short, with 9 bases between. Looked up from germline, CDR1 is SGHRS and CDR2 is YFSETQ. The CDR3 consists of 13 residues. Profiled with immunoSEQ multiplex PCR; TCRdb holds only in-frame clones, not every one. The sample lists tens of thousands of clones, less than 90% occurring once. V usage is TRBV5-1 and J usage is TRBJ2-7; a weak D match, TRBD2 (6 bases). The sequencing used CD4+ or CD8+ T cells sorted from blood, collected in a trial of the OX40 agonist ivuxolimab. This sequence originates from an adult with an advanced solid tumor such as melanoma, head and neck, liver or kidney cancer. The CDR3 DNA is TGCGCCAGCAGCTTGGCCGGGGGACACGAGCAGTACTTC. It translates to CASSLAGGHEQYF.